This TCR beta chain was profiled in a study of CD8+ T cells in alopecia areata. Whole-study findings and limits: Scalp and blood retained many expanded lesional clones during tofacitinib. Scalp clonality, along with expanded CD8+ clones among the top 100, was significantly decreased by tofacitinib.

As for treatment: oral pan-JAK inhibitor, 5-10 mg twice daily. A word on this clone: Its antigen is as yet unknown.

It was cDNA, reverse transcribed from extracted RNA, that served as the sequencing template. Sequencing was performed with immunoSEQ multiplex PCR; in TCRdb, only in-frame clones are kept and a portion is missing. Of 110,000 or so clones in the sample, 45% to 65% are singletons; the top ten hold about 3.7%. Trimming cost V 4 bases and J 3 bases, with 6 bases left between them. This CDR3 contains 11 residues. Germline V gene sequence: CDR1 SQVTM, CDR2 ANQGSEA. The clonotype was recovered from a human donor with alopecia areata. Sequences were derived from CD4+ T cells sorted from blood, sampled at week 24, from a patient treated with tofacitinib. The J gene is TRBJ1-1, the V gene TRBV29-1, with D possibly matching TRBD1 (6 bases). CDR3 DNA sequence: TGCAGCGTTGGGGGGCACACTGAAGCTTTCTTT. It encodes CSVGGHTEAFF.